The present T cell receptor beta chain was sequenced within a study of neurological immune-mediated disorders. Time point here: longitudinal time-point 1 (baseline). Unsorted libraries were generated from 2 million PBMCs. These cells had been stored in RNAlater at -80 C. Each CDR3 protein gets one entry after TCRdb re-called the 5' RACE reads with MiXCR. The data show tens of thousands of distinct CDR3 sequences, 10% to 13% seen once. The CDR3 is 13 amino acids. In germline, CDR1 is MNHNS, CDR2 SASEGT. The ends were cut back, 2 bases at V and 2 bases at J, with 7 bases in the middle. This clonotype was picked up many times.

The sequenced material came from PBMCs. The genes are TRBV6-1 and TRBJ2-7; D is ambiguous. The clonotype originates from a man in his thirties or forties in good health. CDR3 in amino acids: CASSETLPYEQYF. The CDR3 coding sequence is TGTGCCAGCAGTGAAACATTGCCCTACGAGCAGTACTTC.